The rows below give T cell receptor beta chains drawn from one sample of a study of T-cell memory formation after mild COVID-19. MiXCR was run by TCRdb on the 5' RACE reads, yielding one entry per CDR3 protein. The sample lists a few hundred thousand distinct CDR3 sequences, nearly 25% occurring once. The sample comprised PBMCs or a T cell subset sorted from them (not recorded which). The source is an adult woman who had mild COVID-19 (a few samples of this study predate the infection). Cell type and time point are not known. CDR3s include the opening cysteine and the closing phenylalanine or tryptophan. Each record gives: J gene, V gene, D gene, clone size, CDR3 DNA, CDR3 protein. A D gene is named only where the DNA matches it firmly. Size values are once, few and many counts, or a class for expanded clones, and some rows have none.

>TRBJ2-6|TRBV6-5|.|few
TGTGCCAGCAGTTATTCGAGACCCAACTCTGGGGCCAACGTCCTGACTTTC
CASSYSRPNSGANVLTF
>TRBJ2-5|TRBV9|TRBD2|.
TGTGCCAGCAGCGTGGAGGGGAGGGGTAAAGAGACCCAGTACTTC
CASSVEGRGKETQYF
>TRBJ2-2|TRBV7-3|TRBD2|.
TGTGCCAGCAGCTCGGGACTAGCGGGGAACACCGGGGAGCTGTTTTTT
CASSSGLAGNTGELFF
>TRBJ2-5|TRBV5-4|.|few
TGTGCCAGCAGCCGACACCAGGGGGGTCAAGAGACCCAGTACTTC
CASSRHQGGQETQYF
>TRBJ1-2|TRBV12-3/TRBV12-4|.|once
TGTGCCAGCAGTTTGAGTCAAACAAACTATGGCTACACCTTC
CASSLSQTNYGYTF
>TRBJ1-5|TRBV5-1|.|few
TGCGCCAGCAGCTTGGAGGGGCGAGGGCAGCCCCAGAATTTT
CASSLEGRGQPQNF
>TRBJ1-4|TRBV4-3|.|few
TGCGCCAGCAGCAGGGGTGACGGGAATAATGAAAAACTGTTTTTT
CASSRGDGNNEKLFF
>TRBJ2-1|TRBV5-4|TRBD2|few
TGTGCCATTGAGCGGGAAACCTACAATGAGCAGTTCTTC
CAIERETYNEQFF
>TRBJ2-1|TRBV7-9|.|few
TGTGCCAGCAGCTTAGCGCGGGGAGCCTACAATGAGCAGTTCTTC
CASSLARGAYNEQFF
>TRBJ2-7|TRBV20-1|.|few
TGCAGTGCTATTAGGGGTCGGGACCTAGGGAGCAGGAAGCAGTACTTC
CSAIRGRDLGSRKQYF
>TRBJ1-1|TRBV7-2|TRBD1|few
TGTGCCAGCAGCTTAGGGCCCGACAGGGGCTACACTGAAGCTTTCTTT
CASSLGPDRGYTEAFF
>TRBJ2-2|TRBV19|.|few
TGTGCCAGTAAGGAGCCGGGCCTGAGGCTGAACACCGGGGAGCTGTTTTTT
CASKEPGLRLNTGELFF
>TRBJ1-4|TRBV7-9|TRBD1|few
TGTGCCAGCAGCTTTTTACAGGGGAGAGGTAATGAAAAACTGTTTTTT
CASSFLQGRGNEKLFF
>TRBJ2-7|TRBV6-2/TRBV6-3|TRBD1|.
TGTGCCAGCAGCCGAGACCGGGACAGGGGGCCCGAGCAGTACTTC
CASSRDRDRGPEQYF
>TRBJ2-3|TRBV11-2|.|.
TGTGCCAGCAGCCCTAGGGTGTTGGGGGCTGGTGGAGATACGCAGTATTTT
CASSPRVLGAGGDTQYF
>TRBJ2-3|TRBV7-6|.|.
TGTGCCATCTCACTGACAGAAACAGATACGCAGTATTTT
CAISLTETDTQYF
>TRBJ1-1|TRBV11-2|.|.
TGTGCCAGCAGCTTCGGGGGGGGACACACTGAAGCTTTCTTT
CASSFGGGHTEAFF
>TRBJ2-7|TRBV24-1|TRBD1|few
TGTGCCACCAGTGATTGGACAGGGGGCGACCAGTACTTC
CATSDWTGGDQYF
>TRBJ1-1|TRBV10-3|TRBD1|.
TGTGCCATCAGTGGACCAACCGGGACAGACCTGACGGAAGCTTTCTTT
CAISGPTGTDLTEAFF
>TRBJ2-3|TRBV7-6|TRBD2|few
TGTGCCAGCAGCTTAGACGTCCCCGGCGGGAGAAGTAGTACAGATACGCAGTATTTT
CASSLDVPGGRSSTDTQYF
>TRBJ2-2|TRBV7-9|TRBD2|.
TGTGCCAGCAGCTTCGGACTAGCCGGGGAGCTGTTTTTT
CASSFGLAGELFF
>TRBJ2-1|TRBV12-3/TRBV12-4|.|many
TGTGCCAGCAGTTTAGTAGCCTCCTACAATGAGCAGTTCTTC
CASSLVASYNEQFF
>TRBJ2-3|TRBV27|TRBD1|.
TGTGCCACCCAGCGACAGGGTCAAGATACGCAGTATTTT
CATQRQGQDTQYF
>TRBJ1-3|TRBV12-3/TRBV12-4|TRBD1|few
TGTGCCAGCAGTCTCGGGACAGGGGGTTTGACCTCTGGAAACACCATATATTTT
CASSLGTGGLTSGNTIYF
>TRBJ1-4|TRBV6-1|.|.
TGTGCCAGCCGGCCCGCGGGCGTCGAAAAACTGTTTTTT
CASRPAGVEKLFF
>TRBJ1-1|TRBV7-9|TRBD1|few
TGTGCCGGACGACAGGGGAACGGTGAAGCTTTCTTT
CAGRQGNGEAFF
>TRBJ1-1|TRBV5-1|.|few
TGCGCCAGCAGCTTGGGCGACAGCCACACTGAAGCTTTCTTT
CASSLGDSHTEAFF
>TRBJ2-3|TRBV12-3/TRBV12-4|.|few
TGTGCCAGCTCGGGAAGTGGTCTGGACTCCAAAAACACAGATACGCAGTATTTT
CASSGSGLDSKNTDTQYF
>TRBJ1-5|TRBV12-3/TRBV12-4|.|.
TGTGCCAGCAGTTTCCAGGCGGAGCTAGGGCCCCAGCATTTT
CASSFQAELGPQHF